This TCR beta chain is from a study of shared clonotypes between healthy human individuals (dated by TCRdb to about 2020). Context from the whole study: Three men and two women, aged 18 to 49 years, made up the cohort. For each donor, three plates each were used for CD4 naive and CD4 memory, two plates were used for CD8 naive, and one plate was used for CD8 memory. Leukapheresis yielded between about 0.85 and 10 billion PBMCs per donor. The study deeply sequenced blood TCR repertoires of several healthy adults to estimate repertoire size and the extent of clonotype sharing between individuals. To increase sequencing depth and limit assay-specific biases, different laboratories used diverse techniques to prepare libraries and sequence TCR repertoires. The paper's findings and limits, for the study overall: Clonotypes shared by all four sorted-subset donors showed higher generation probabilities than non-shared clonotypes. Only blood was sampled, and tissue TCR repertoires likely differ from those in blood. The small number of donors limited the genetic and exposure-history diversity represented. When a handful of donors were compared, the shared fraction of clonotypes was 5% to 6.5% for naive CD4, around 3.6% for naive CD8, more than 2% for memory CD4, and 0.35% to 0.4% for memory CD8. Even with the large sequencing depth, rarefaction of the sorted-subset datasets indicated that sequencing was incomplete. Pairwise subsampling indicated that sequencing depth was expected to affect the degree of clonotype sharing among donors. Naive subsets generally had larger estimated clonotype richness than memory subsets did.

This clone has just one count. Its antigen remains unidentified. No base qualities exist here, and no much larger clone lies one base off it. Using the deep immunoSEQ assay, TCR CDR3 regions were amplified from genomic DNA by multiplex PCR. For each cell subset, the extracted genomic DNA was distributed evenly across all wells of several immunoSEQ 96-well plates, and each plate served as one replicate. For sorted subsets, about 200 ng genomic DNA, equal to some 30,000 T cell genomes, was loaded into each replicate PCR. Purified libraries were measured with a Qubit 3.0 fluorometer, size-checked on a Bioanalyzer 2100, and measured again with the KAPA Library Quantification kit. Every immunoSEQ 96-well plate was sequenced on a separate single-read 150-cycle Illumina NextSeq 550 flow cell. Regarding the original processing steps: Because the immunoSEQ output included only junctional sequences and no quality scores, the filtering could not be the same as the filtering used for full-length reads. To assign V/J genes and CDR3, sequences were annotated against IMGT germline references using PyIR, a Python wrapper for IgBLAST v1.9. Reads with weak V/J assignments (E-value above 1e-6), missing CDR3, stop codons, out-of-frame junctions, or ambiguous translated residues were removed. A V3J clonotype was defined by an identical inferred V gene, J gene, and CDR3 amino acid sequence. To compute the percentage overlap between repertoires, the number of shared unique clonotypes was divided by the size of the smaller repertoire. RTK rarefaction, the Chao1 estimator, and Recon v2.1 estimates of unobserved clonotypes were used to assess repertoire richness. Generation probabilities for all TCRbeta clonotypes obtained by the gDNA method from four donors were computed using OLGA. TCRdb took this table from immuneACCESS and kept in-frame rearrangements with V and J called. Such tables lack part of the clones; where checked against another copy, unresolved V genes explain under half of the gap, and the rest is unexplained. D and trimming come from the DNA, and the V and J calls and clone size come from that table. Within this sample are about 2.4 million clones, with around 90% of them counted one time only. The ten biggest clones cover under 0.15% of the sample.

The donors were healthy, HIV-negative adults with no recently reported acute infections or vaccinations. Every donor was a Caucasian adult living in Nashville, Tennessee, USA. Magnetic negative selection was used to enrich CD4+ T cells, after which naive cells were positively selected on CD45RA and the negative fraction became the memory subset. After blood collection by leukapheresis, PBMCs were isolated using Ficoll-Histopaque density gradient centrifugation and then cryopreserved in the vapor phase of liquid nitrogen. Purity and quantity of every magnetically sorted T cell population were checked by analytical flow cytometry. From each sorted fraction, genomic DNA was isolated and quantified by UV absorbance on a Nanodrop 2000c. The CDR3, cysteine through phenylalanine, is 15 amino acids long. The sequence is cut down to CDR3 DNA, 45 bases in frame from base 1. The junction shows trimming of 2 bases on V and 1 base on J, plus 14 bases between the germline ends. The germline V gene (reference sequence) gives CDR1 as GTSNPN and CDR2 as SVGIG.

This clonotype was sampled from a man between 18 and 29 years old in good health. Sequenced sample: naive CD4+ T cells sorted from blood. The sample's cell subset or site label is to be understood as: CD45RA+ positively selected. The chain uses TRBV30 and TRBJ1-2, with the D gene call left open. The CDR3 corresponds to CAWSLAEAFNYGYTF. The sequenced DNA: TGTGCCTGGAGTCTAGCTGAGGCCTTTAACTATGGCTACACCTTC.